The 6 T cell receptor beta chains in this list originate from one sample, sequenced in a study of blood T cell repertoires in COVID-19. The method was immunoSEQ multiplex PCR; TCRdb's version includes in-frame clones alone and lacks a portion of them. The sample records roughly 190,000 clones, about 89% being singletons. The material sequenced was peripheral blood. Receptors were obtained from a man between 65 and 79 years old with acute or convalescent COVID-19.

V gene TRBV9 combines with J gene TRBJ2-3, with D tentatively TRBD2 (6 bases). Per germline, CDR1 SGDLS and CDR2 YYNGEE. The CDR3 has 14 residues. The ends were cut back, 1 base at V and 3 bases at J, with 9 bases in the middle. DNA for the CDR3: TGTGCCAGCAGCGTATCAGGGAGGACAGATACGCAGTATTTT. The encoded protein is CASSVSGRTDTQYF.

The V and J genes are TRBV6-2 or TRBV6-3 and TRBJ1-1; 8 nucleotides align to TRBD1. With V trimmed by 5 bases and J by 4 bases, 3 bases remained unmatched. This CDR3 is built from 13 residues. Looked up from germline, CDR1 is MNHEY and CDR2 is SVGEGT. The chain's CDR3 is CASSTDRATEAFF. DNA for the CDR3: TGTGCCAGCAGTACGGACAGGGCCACTGAAGCTTTCTTT.

The chain combines TRBV6-5 with TRBJ2-7; 12 bases line up with TRBD2. The germline gives CDR1 MNHEY, CDR2 SVGAGI. V shed 6 bases, J shed 0 bases, and the junction held 3 bases outside the gene matches. This CDR3 region has 15 residues. This CDR3 reads CASSLTSGSSYEQYF. DNA of the CDR3: TGTGCCAGCAGCCTGACTAGCGGGAGCTCCTACGAGCAGTACTTC.

The chain combines TRBV28 with TRBJ2-5, with no clear D. V was pared by 4 bases and J by 4 bases, with 13 bases between. The CDR3 is 14 residues long. In germline, CDR1 is MDHEN, CDR2 SYDVKM. The CDR3 protein is CASSYREGAETQYF. The CDR3 coding sequence is TGTGCCAGCAGTTATAGAGAAGGAGCAGAGACCCAGTACTTC.

The V call is TRBV6-1, the J call TRBJ2-5; the D is unclear. The V gene lost 3 bases and the J gene lost 4 bases, with 3 bases spanning the gap. The germline gives CDR1 MNHNS, CDR2 SASEGT. The CDR3 totals 11 residues. As DNA, the CDR3 is TGTGCCAGCAGTGACCGAGAGACCCAGTACTTC. Translated: CASSDRETQYF.

V is TRBV4-1 and J is TRBJ2-3; 13 bases are shared with TRBD2. The ends lost 4 bases at V and 6 bases at J; junction bases unmatched: 10. Germline values: CDR1 MGHRA, CDR2 YSYEKL. The CDR3 is 17 residues long. DNA for the CDR3: TGCGCCAGCAGCCCCCACCCGGGGACTAGCGGGACCGATACGCAGTATTTT. Its protein product is CASSPHPGTSGTDTQYF.